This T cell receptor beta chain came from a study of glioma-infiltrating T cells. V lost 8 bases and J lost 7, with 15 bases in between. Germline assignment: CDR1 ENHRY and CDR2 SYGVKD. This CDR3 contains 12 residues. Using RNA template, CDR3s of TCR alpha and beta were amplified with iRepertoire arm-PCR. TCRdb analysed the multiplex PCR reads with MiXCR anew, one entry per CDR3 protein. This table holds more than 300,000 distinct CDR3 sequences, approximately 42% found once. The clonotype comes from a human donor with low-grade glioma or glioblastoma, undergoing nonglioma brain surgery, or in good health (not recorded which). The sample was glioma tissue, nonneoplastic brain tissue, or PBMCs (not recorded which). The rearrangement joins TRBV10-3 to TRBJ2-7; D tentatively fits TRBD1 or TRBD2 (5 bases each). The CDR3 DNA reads TGTGCCATCGGGACGGGTTTGGGTGAGCAGTACTTC. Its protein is CAIGTGLGEQYF.